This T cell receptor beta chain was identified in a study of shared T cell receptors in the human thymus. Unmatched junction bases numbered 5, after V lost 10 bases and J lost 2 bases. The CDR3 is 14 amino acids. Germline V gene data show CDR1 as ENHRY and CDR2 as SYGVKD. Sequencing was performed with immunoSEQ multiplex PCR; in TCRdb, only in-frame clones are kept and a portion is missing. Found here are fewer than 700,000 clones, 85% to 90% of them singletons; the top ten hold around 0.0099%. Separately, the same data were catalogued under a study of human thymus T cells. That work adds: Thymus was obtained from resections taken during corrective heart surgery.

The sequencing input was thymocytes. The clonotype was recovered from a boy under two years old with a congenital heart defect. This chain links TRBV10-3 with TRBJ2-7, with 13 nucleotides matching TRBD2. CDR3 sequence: CATLGLAGAYEQYF. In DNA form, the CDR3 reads TGTGCCACCCTCGGACTAGCGGGGGCCTACGAGCAGTACTTC.